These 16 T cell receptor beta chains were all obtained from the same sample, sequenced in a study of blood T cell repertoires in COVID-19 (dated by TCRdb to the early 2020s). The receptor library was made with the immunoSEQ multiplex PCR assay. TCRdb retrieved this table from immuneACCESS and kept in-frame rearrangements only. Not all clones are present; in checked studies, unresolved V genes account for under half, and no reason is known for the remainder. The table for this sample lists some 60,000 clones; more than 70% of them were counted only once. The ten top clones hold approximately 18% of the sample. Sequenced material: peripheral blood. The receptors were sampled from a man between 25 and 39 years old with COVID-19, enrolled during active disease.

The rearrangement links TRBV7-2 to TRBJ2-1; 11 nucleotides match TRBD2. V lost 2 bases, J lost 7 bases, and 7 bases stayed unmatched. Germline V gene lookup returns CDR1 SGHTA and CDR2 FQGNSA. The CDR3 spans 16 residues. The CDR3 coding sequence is TGTGCCAGCAGCTTAAAGAGGCTAGCGGGGGGAAATGAGCAGTTCTTC. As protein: CASSLKRLAGGNEQFF.

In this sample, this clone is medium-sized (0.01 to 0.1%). This chain's CDR3 is CASSIDGGTGSYEQYF. In DNA form, the CDR3 reads TGTGCCAGCAGCATCGACGGGGGGACAGGGTCCTACGAGCAGTACTTC. The rearrangement uses TRBV7-3 and TRBJ2-7, with TRBD1 identical over 9 bases. This CDR3 is 16 amino acids long. With V trimmed by 5 bases and J by 1 base, 9 bases remained unmatched. Germline V gene lookup returns CDR1 SGHTA and CDR2 FQGTGA. The variable domain in full, with the rest retrieved from reference TRBV7-3 and TRBJ2-7, is GAGVSQTPSNKVTEKGKYVELRCDPISGHTALYWYRQSLGQGPEFLIYFQGTGAADDSGLPNDRFFAVRPEGSVSTLKIQRTERGDSAVYLCASSIDGGTGSYEQYFGPGTRLTVT.

The CDR3, as DNA: TGTGCCAGCAGCTTAGGGGGACTCAAGGAGACCCAGTACTTC. Protein: CASSLGGLKETQYF. The V gene is TRBV7-2, the J gene TRBJ2-5; D might be TRBD2 (6 bases). Germline assignment: CDR1 SGHTA and CDR2 FQGNSA. The CDR3 runs 14 residues. V lost 1 base to trimming and J lost 5 bases, with 11 bases between them.

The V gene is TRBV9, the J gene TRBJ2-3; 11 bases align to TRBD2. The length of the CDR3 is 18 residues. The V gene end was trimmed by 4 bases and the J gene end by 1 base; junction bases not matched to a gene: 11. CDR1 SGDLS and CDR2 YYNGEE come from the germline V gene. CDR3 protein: CASSSRVAGGPGTDTQYF. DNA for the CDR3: TGTGCCAGCAGCTCCCGGGTAGCGGGGGGGCCTGGCACAGATACGCAGTATTTT. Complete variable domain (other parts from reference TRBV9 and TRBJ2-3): DSGVTQTPKHLITATGQRVTLRCSPRSGDLSVYWYQQSLDQGLQFLIQYYNGEERAKGNILERFSAQQFPDLHSELNLSSLELGDSALYFCASSSRVAGGPGTDTQYFGPGTRLTVL.

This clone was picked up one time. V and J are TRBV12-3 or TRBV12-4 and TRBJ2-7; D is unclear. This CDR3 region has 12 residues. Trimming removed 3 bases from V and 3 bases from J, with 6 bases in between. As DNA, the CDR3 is TGTGCCAGCAGTTTTCAATTCTACGAGCAGTACTTC. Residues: CASSFQFYEQYF.

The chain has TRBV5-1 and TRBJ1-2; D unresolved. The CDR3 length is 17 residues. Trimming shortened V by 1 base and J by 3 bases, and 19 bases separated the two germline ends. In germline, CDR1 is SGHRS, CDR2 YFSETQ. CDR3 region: CASSLNYGGRTYYGYTF. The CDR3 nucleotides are TGCGCCAGCAGCTTGAACTATGGCGGGCGGACCTACTATGGCTACACCTTC.

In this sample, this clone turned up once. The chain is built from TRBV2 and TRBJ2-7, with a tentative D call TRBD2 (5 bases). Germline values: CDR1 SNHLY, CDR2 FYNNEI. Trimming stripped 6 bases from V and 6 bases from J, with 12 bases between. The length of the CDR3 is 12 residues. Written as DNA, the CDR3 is TGTGCCAGCAGATTCCCGGACTCCGAGCAGTACTTC. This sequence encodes CASRFPDSEQYF.

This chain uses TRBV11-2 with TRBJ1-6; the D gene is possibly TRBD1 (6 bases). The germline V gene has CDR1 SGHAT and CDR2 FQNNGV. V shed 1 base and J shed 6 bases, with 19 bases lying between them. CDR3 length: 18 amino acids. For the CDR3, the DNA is TGTGCCAGCAGCTTAGTTAACCCAATGAGGACAGTTAATTCACCCCTCCACTTT. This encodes CASSLVNPMRTVNSPLHF.

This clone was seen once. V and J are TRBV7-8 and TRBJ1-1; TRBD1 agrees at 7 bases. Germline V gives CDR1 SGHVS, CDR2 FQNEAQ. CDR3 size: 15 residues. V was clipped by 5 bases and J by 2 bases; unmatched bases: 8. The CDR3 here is CASSPNRDRNTEAFF. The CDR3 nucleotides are TGTGCCAGCAGCCCAAACCGGGACAGAAACACTGAAGCTTTCTTT.

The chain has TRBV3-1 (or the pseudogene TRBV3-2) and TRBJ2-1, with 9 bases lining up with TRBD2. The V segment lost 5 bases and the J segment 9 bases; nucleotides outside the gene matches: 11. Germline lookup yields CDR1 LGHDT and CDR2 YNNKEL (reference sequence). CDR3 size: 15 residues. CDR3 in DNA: TGTGCCAGCAGCGAAGGCCTGGGCGGGAGGGTTGAGCAGTTCTTC. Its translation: CASSEGLGGRVEQFF.

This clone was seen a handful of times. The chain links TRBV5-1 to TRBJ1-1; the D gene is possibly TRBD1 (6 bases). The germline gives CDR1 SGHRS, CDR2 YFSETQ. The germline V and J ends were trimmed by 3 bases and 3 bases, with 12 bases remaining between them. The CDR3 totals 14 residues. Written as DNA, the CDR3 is TGCGCCAGCAGCTCCGGGGGGGGCTACACTGAAGCTTTCTTT. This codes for CASSSGGGYTEAFF.

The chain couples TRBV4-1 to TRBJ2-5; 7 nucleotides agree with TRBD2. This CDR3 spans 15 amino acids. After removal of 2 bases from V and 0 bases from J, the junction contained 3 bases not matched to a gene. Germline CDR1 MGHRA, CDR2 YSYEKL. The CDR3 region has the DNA TGCGCCAGCAGCCAAATACTAGCGAACCAAGAGACCCAGTACTTC. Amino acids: CASSQILANQETQYF.

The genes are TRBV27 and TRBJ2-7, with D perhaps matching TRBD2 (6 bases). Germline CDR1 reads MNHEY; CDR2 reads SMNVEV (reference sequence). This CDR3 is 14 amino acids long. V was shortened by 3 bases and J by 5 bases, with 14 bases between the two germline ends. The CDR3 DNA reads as TGTGCCAGCAGTTTGTCACTAGCTATCCACGAGCAGTACTTC. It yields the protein CASSLSLAIHEQYF.

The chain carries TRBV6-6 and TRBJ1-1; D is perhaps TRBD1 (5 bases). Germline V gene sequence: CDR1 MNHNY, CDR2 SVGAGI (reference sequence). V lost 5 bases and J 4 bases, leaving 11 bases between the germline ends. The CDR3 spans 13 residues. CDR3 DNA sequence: TGTGCCAGCAGTCCCCAGGGTCTCACTGAAGCTTTCTTT. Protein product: CASSPQGLTEAFF.

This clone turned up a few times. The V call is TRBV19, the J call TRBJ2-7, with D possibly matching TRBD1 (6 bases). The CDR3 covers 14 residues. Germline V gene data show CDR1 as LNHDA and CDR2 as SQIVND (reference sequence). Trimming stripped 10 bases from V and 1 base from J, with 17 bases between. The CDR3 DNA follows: TGTGCCACCGGAACGACAGGATCGTCCTACGAGCAGTACTTC. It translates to CATGTTGSSYEQYF.

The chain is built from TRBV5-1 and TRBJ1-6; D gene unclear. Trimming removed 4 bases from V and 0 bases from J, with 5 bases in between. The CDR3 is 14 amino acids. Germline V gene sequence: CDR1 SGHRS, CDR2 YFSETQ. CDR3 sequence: CASSMSSYNSPLHF. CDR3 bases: TGCGCCAGCAGCATGAGCTCCTATAATTCACCCCTCCACTTT.